This T cell receptor beta chain is from a study of radiotherapy plus CTLA-4 blockade in lung cancer. Profiled with immunoSEQ multiplex PCR; TCRdb holds only in-frame clones, not every one. The sample includes 40,000 to 50,000 clones, about 81% of them seen just once. Notes on the study in general: Expansion in blood of tumor-derived TCR clones was seen after radiotherapy plus ipilimumab.

Details on this clone: Its antigen is still unknown.

With V trimmed by 4 bases and J by 1 base, 2 bases remained unmatched. Germline V gives CDR1 KGHSH, CDR2 LQKENI. The CDR3 is made up of 14 amino acids. This chain links TRBV18 with TRBJ2-3, with TRBD2 matching over 7 bases. Sequencing was performed on peripheral blood, taken from a patient treated with radiotherapy plus ipilimumab. This TCR was sampled from a human donor with non-small cell lung cancer who had stable disease on radiotherapy plus ipilimumab. The CDR3 DNA reads as TGTGCCAGCTCACGGCTAGCGGGCACAGATACGCAGTATTTT. Amino acids: CASSRLAGTDTQYF.